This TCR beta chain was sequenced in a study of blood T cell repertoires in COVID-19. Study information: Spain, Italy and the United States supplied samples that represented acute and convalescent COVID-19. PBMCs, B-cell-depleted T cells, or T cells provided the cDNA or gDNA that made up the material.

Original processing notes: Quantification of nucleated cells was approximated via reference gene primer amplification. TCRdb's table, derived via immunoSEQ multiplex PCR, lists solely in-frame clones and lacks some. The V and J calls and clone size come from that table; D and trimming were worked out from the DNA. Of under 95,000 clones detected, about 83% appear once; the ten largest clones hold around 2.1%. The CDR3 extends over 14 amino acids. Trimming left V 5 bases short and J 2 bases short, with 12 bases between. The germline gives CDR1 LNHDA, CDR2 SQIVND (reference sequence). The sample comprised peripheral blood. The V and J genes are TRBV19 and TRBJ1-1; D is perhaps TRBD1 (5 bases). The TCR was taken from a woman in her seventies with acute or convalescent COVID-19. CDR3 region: CASSPGPLNTEAFF. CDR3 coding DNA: TGTGCCAGTAGTCCAGGGCCTTTAAACACTGAAGCTTTCTTT.